The 21 T cell receptor beta chains reported below all come from one sample, sequenced in a study of blood T cell repertoires in COVID-19. Sequenced by immunoSEQ multiplex PCR; TCRdb stores in-frame clones only, minus some. The sample consists of over 85,000 clones, 75% to 90% of them appearing once. Sequences were obtained from peripheral blood. These receptors originate from a man at least 80 years old with acute or convalescent COVID-19.

The chain links TRBV2 to TRBJ2-3; possibly TRBD2 for D (5 bases). There are 15 residues in the CDR3. Trimming removed 0 bases from V and 9 bases from J, with 16 bases in between. Germline-derived CDR1 and CDR2 are SNHLY and FYNNEI. CDR3 amino acids: CASSEARVVTGTQYF. CDR3 sequence (DNA): TGTGCCAGCAGTGAAGCGCGGGTGGTCACGGGCACGCAGTATTTT.

Relative to its sample, this clone is medium-sized. The CDR3 nucleotides are TGTGCCAGCAGCTGGGATGTACAGGGGCCGTGGGAGACCCAGTACTTC. Its protein is CASSWDVQGPWETQYF. V usage is TRBV5-6 and J usage is TRBJ2-5; 7 bases agree with TRBD1. The CDR3 extends over 16 amino acids. CDR1 and CDR2 (germline): SGHDT, YYEEEE. The V and J ends lost 3 bases and 5 bases, in that order; junction bases with no gene match: 13.

This clone showed up just a few times. The genes are TRBV7-3 and TRBJ2-3, with TRBD2 matching over 7 bases. The CDR3 has 14 residues. Germline CDR1 SGHTA, CDR2 FQGTGA. Trimming at V came to 6 bases and at J to 2 bases, leaving 5 bases not matched to a gene. The CDR3 coding sequence is TGTGCCAGCAGGCTAGCGGAAGCCACAGATACGCAGTATTTT. Amino acids: CASRLAEATDTQYF.

The CDR3: CASTEREYNEQFF. CDR3 nucleotide sequence: TGTGCCAGCACCGAGCGGGAATACAATGAGCAGTTCTTC. The chain combines TRBV6-6 with TRBJ2-1, with 7 bases identical to TRBD2. CDR3 size: 13 residues. The germline CDR1 and CDR2 sequences are MNHNY and SVGAGI (reference sequence). V dropped 7 bases and J dropped 4; count of bases not matched to a gene: 4.

This clone is a singleton in its sample. Within the sample, other DNA sequences also encode this same CDR3. V usage is TRBV7-2 and J usage is TRBJ1-5; 8 nucleotides match TRBD1. The CDR3 totals 14 residues. V lost 5 bases, J lost 2 bases, and 2 bases stayed unmatched. Germline CDR1 reads SGHTA; CDR2 reads FQGNSA. The CDR3 protein is CASSLGQGNQPQHF. Here the CDR3 DNA reads TGTGCCAGCAGCCTGGGACAGGGCAATCAGCCCCAGCATTTT.

The rearrangement uses TRBV28 and TRBJ1-2, with 7 nucleotides matching TRBD1. J lost 9 bases, V lost 4 bases, and 2 bases had no gene match. Germline V gene sequence: CDR1 MDHEN, CDR2 SYDVKM. The CDR3 contains 11 residues. For the CDR3, the DNA is TGTGCCAGCAGTTCGGACAGGAGCTACACCTTC. Its protein product is CASSSDRSYTF.

The chain has TRBV6-5 and TRBJ2-2; 8 bases line up with TRBD1. The CDR3 covers 13 residues. V shed 6 bases, J shed 3 bases, and the junction held 0 bases outside the gene matches. Germline V gene sequence: CDR1 MNHEY, CDR2 SVGAGI. The CDR3 is CASRTGDTGELFF. In DNA form, the CDR3 reads TGTGCCAGCAGGACAGGGGACACCGGGGAGCTGTTTTTT.

V and J are TRBV4-2 and TRBJ2-6, with D perhaps matching TRBD1 (6 bases). The V end lost 5 bases, the J end lost 0 bases, and 11 bases lay between the germline ends. This CDR3 contains 16 residues. Germline V gene lookup returns CDR1 LGHNA and CDR2 YNFKEQ. The CDR3 DNA sequence: TGTGCCAGCAGCGGGACAAAAAACTCTGGGGCCAACGTCCTGACTTTC. This encodes CASSGTKNSGANVLTF.

This clone has just one count. The genes are TRBV7-2 and TRBJ2-1; 8 positions match TRBD2. Germline CDR1 reads SGHTA; CDR2 reads FQGNSA. The CDR3 is 15 residues long. The V and J ends lost 4 bases and 10 bases, in that order; junction bases with no gene match: 12. The CDR3 spells CASSSPLAGREEQFF. For the CDR3, the DNA is TGTGCCAGCAGCTCCCCTCTAGCGGGCCGCGAAGAGCAGTTCTTC. The full variable domain, its missing parts supplied by reference TRBV7-2 and TRBJ2-1, is GAGVSQSPSNKVTEKGKDVELRCDPISGHTALYWYRQSLGQGLEFLIYFQGNSAPDKSGLPSDRFSAERTGGSVSTLTIQRTQQEDSAVYLCASSSPLAGREEQFFGPGTRLTVL.

The CDR3 nucleotides are TGTGCCAGTAGCGATAAAAACAGGGTAATCTCAGATACGCAGTATTTT. It encodes CASSDKNRVISDTQYF. The V gene is TRBV19, the J gene TRBJ2-3; D may be TRBD1 (6 bases). Per germline, CDR1 LNHDA and CDR2 SQIVND (reference sequence). CDR3 length: 16 residues. V was trimmed by 6 bases and J by 4 bases, leaving 20 bases between them.

The genes are TRBV7-3 and TRBJ2-3; TRBD2 matches at 7 bases. Germline V gives CDR1 SGHTA, CDR2 FQGTGA. V lost 4 bases, J lost 0 bases, and 4 bases stayed unmatched. The CDR3 has 15 residues. This CDR3 is CASSSLASSTDTQYF. CDR3 DNA sequence: TGTGCCAGCAGCTCACTAGCGTCTAGCACAGATACGCAGTATTTT.

The V gene is TRBV3-1 (or the pseudogene TRBV3-2), the J gene TRBJ2-2; 10 bases line up with TRBD1. V shed 4 bases, J shed 7 bases, and the junction held 9 bases outside the gene matches. The germline gives CDR1 LGHDT, CDR2 YNNKEL (reference sequence). This CDR3 is built from 16 residues. The CDR3 region has the DNA TGTGCCAGCAGCCGACACGAGACAGGGGGCGGCGGGGAGCTGTTTTTT. This gives the protein CASSRHETGGGGELFF.

This rearrangement joins TRBV5-1 to TRBJ1-2, with 7 bases lining up with TRBD1. The CDR3 spans 14 residues. Trimming cost V 3 bases and J 2 bases; bases outside gene matches: 4. Germline V lookup: CDR1 SGHRS, CDR2 YFSETQ. CDR3 protein: CASSSGTANYGYTF. As DNA, the CDR3 is TGCGCCAGCAGCTCCGGGACAGCAAACTATGGCTACACCTTC.

V is TRBV3-1 (or the pseudogene TRBV3-2) and J is TRBJ1-1; possible D gene TRBD1, 5 bases. From germline, CDR1 is LGHDT and CDR2 YNNKEL (reference sequence). The CDR3 totals 10 residues. The CDR3 nucleotides are TGTGCTACCGGGGGGGCTGAAGCTTTCTTT. Its translation is CATGGAEAFF.

The gene calls are TRBV15 and TRBJ2-1, with TRBD1 as a possible D gene (5 bases). The CDR3 covers 16 residues. Germline V CDR1 and CDR2: LNHNV, YYDKDF (reference sequence). V lost 2 bases and J 2 bases, leaving 13 bases between the germline ends. The CDR3 sequence: CATSRQGSGAYNEQFF. The CDR3 bases are TGTGCCACCAGCAGACAGGGATCAGGCGCCTACAATGAGCAGTTCTTC.

The rearrangement uses TRBV7-2 and TRBJ2-7; no reliable D call. V lost 4 bases and J 7 bases, leaving 17 bases between the germline ends. Germline CDR1 SGHTA, CDR2 FQGNSA. The CDR3 is 14 residues long. CDR3 DNA: TGTGCCAGCAGCTCAATCACGACACGGAATGAGCAGTACTTC. Translated, it gives CASSSITTRNEQYF.

The rearrangement links TRBV5-1 to TRBJ2-3, with 8 nucleotides matching TRBD1. Looked up from germline, CDR1 is SGHRS and CDR2 is YFSETQ. The CDR3 is 15 residues long. J lost 3 bases, V lost 4 bases, and 7 bases had no gene match. CDR3 amino acids: CASSSQGARTDTQYF. CDR3 sequence (DNA): TGCGCCAGCAGCAGTCAGGGGGCTCGGACAGATACGCAGTATTTT. The full variable domain, in which reference TRBV5-1 and TRBJ2-3 provide the parts outside the CDR3, is KAGVTQTPRYLIKTRGQQVTLSCSPISGHRSVSWYQQTPGQGLQFLFEYFSETQRNKGNFPGRFSGRQFSNSRSEMNVSTLELGDSALYLCASSSQGARTDTQYFGPGTRLTVL.

The V gene is TRBV30, the J gene TRBJ2-3; D might be TRBD1 (6 bases). Per germline, CDR1 GTSNPN and CDR2 SVGIG (reference sequence). Trimming shortened V by 0 bases and J by 6 bases, and 7 bases separated the two germline ends. This CDR3 region has 12 residues. This chain's CDR3 is CAWSVQGDTQYF. CDR3 bases: TGTGCCTGGAGTGTTCAGGGGGATACGCAGTATTTT.

For the CDR3, the DNA is TGTGCCAGCAGTTTACTCCAGTCCGCTGAAGCTTTCTTT. Its translation is CASSLLQSAEAFF. The chain is built from TRBV27 and TRBJ1-1, with D hard to call. The germline CDR1 and CDR2 sequences are MNHEY and SMNVEV (reference sequence). The CDR3 consists of 13 residues. V dropped 2 bases and J dropped 6 bases, with 10 bases sitting between them.

V and J are TRBV27 and TRBJ2-7, with a weak D call TRBD1 (6 bases). The CDR3 runs to 14 residues. The V end lost 4 bases, the J end lost 5 bases, and 15 bases lay between the germline ends. The germline CDR1 and CDR2 sequences are MNHEY and SMNVEV (reference sequence). CDR3 amino acids: CASSSLLQGNEQYF. The CDR3 bases are TGTGCCAGCAGTTCGCTTCTTCAGGGGAACGAGCAGTACTTC.

V gene TRBV3-1 (or the pseudogene TRBV3-2) combines with J gene TRBJ2-7, with 11 bases that match TRBD2. Germline V gene lookup returns CDR1 LGHDT and CDR2 YNNKEL (reference sequence). Trimming took 4 bases from V and 6 from J; bases not matched to a gene: 8. The CDR3 has 15 residues. This CDR3 reads CASSPLAGVGLEQYF. The CDR3, as DNA: TGTGCCAGCAGCCCACTAGCGGGAGTGGGCCTCGAGCAGTACTTC.